This TCR beta chain was captured in a study of identical twins. Study-level points and caveats: Because invariant MAIT and iNKT cells could be present, zero-insertion analyses could be partly confounded. Insertion counts were lower in abundant cord blood beta clonotypes, a trend that memory repertoires did not show. Among monozygotic twins, out-of-frame TCR alpha sharing exceeded what models predicted.

TCRdb reprocessed the 5' RACE reads via MiXCR and lists one record per CDR3 protein. The sample shows 200,000 to 250,000 distinct CDR3 sequences, under 12% of them seen only once. The germline V and J ends were trimmed by 2 bases and 7 bases, with 6 bases remaining between them. The germline gives CDR1 ENHRY, CDR2 SYGVKD. The CDR3 spans 12 residues. This clonotype was seen more than once but under ten times. Its antigen is as yet unknown. V gene TRBV10-3 combines with J gene TRBJ2-1; D assignment may be TRBD1 or TRBD2 (5 bases each). The sequenced material came from memory T cells sorted from blood. This TCR derives from a man aged 50 to 59 in good health. CDR3 in amino acids: CAISEGGNEQFF. CDR3 coding DNA: TGTGCCATCAGTGAGGGGGGAAATGAGCAGTTCTTC.